This entry concerns a single TCR beta chain. Its antigen remains unknown. All of the donors resided in Nashville, Tennessee, and each was a Caucasian adult. The test was conducted at deep level. Repertoires were generated with immunoSEQ multiplex PCR, while TCRdb's copy carries only in-frame clones and drops some. The table includes about 470,000 clones, 70% to 80% detected once. The CDR3 extends over 17 amino acids. Germline CDR1 reads MDHEN; CDR2 reads SYDVKM. V was cut by 3 bases and J by 0 bases, with 15 bases left in between. These data are taken from a study of shared clonotypes between healthy human individuals. General observations from the study: Investigators expected sequencing depth to affect clonotype sharing among donors. Only a few donors were included, so the genetic and exposure-history diversity represented was limited.

The sequenced material came from PBMCs. The origin of this receptor is a woman in her thirties or forties in good health. Some clones in this sample may be carry-over from other donors' samples. This chain uses TRBV28 with TRBJ2-4, with a tentative D call TRBD1 (6 bases). CDR3 DNA sequence: TGTGCCAGCAGTTTGCTAGGACAGACTCTAGCCAAAAACATTCAGTACTTC. It translates to CASSLLGQTLAKNIQYF. The full variable domain, with the rest looked up from reference TRBV28 and TRBJ2-4, is DVKVTQSSRYLVKRTGEKVFLECVQDMDHENMFWYRQDPGLGLRLIYFSYDVKMKEKGDIPEGYSVSREKKERFSLILESASTNQTSMYLCASSLLGQTLAKNIQYFGAGTRLSVL.